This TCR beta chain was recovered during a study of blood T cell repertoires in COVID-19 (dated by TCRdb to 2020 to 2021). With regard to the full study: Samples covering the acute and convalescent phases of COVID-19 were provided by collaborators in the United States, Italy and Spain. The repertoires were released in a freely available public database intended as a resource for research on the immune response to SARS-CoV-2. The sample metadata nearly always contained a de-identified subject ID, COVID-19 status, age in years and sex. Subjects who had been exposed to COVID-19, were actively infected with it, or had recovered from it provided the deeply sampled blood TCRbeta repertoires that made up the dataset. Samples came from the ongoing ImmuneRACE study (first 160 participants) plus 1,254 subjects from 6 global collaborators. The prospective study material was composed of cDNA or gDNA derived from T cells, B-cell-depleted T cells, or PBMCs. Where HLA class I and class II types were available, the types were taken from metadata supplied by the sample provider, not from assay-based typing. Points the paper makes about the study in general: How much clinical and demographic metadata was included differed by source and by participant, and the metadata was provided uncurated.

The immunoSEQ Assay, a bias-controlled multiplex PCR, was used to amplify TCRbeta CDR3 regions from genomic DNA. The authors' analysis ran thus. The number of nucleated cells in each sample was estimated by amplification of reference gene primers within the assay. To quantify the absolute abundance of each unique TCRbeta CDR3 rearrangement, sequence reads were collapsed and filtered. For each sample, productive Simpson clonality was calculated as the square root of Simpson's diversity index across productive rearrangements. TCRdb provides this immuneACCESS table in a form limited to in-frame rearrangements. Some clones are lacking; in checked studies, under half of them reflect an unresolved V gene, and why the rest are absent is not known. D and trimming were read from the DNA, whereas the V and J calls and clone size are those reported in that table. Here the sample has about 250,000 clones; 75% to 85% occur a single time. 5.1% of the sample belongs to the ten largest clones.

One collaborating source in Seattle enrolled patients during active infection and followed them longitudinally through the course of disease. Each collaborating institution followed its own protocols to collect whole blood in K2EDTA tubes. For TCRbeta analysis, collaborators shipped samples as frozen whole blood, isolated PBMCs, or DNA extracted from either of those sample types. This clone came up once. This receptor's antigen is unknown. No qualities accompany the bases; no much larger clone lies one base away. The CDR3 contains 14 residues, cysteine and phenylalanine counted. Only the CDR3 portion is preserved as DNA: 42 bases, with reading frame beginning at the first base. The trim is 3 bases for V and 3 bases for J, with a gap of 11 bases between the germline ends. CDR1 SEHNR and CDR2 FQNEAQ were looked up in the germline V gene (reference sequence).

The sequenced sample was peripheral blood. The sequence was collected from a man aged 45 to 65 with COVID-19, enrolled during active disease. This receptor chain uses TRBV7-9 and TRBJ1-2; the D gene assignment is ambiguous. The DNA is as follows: TGTGCCAGCAGCTTCGAGGGTACGGACTATGGCTACACCTTC. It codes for CASSFEGTDYGYTF.